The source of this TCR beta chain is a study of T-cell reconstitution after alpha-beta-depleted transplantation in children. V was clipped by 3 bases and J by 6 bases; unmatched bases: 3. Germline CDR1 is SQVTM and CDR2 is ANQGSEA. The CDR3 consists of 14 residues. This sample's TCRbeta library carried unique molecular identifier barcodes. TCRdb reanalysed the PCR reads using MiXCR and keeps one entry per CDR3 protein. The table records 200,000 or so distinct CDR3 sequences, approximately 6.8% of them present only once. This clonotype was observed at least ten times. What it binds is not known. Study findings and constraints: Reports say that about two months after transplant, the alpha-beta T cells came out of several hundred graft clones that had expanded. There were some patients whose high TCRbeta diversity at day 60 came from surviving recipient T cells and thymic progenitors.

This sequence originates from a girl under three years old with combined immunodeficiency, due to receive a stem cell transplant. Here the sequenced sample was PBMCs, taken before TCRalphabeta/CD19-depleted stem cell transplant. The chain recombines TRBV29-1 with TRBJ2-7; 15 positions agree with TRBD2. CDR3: CSVDAGLAGGEQYF. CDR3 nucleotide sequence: TGCAGCGTTGATGCGGGACTAGCGGGAGGCGAGCAGTACTTC.